A selection of T cell receptor beta chains follows, all from one sample in a study of CD8 T cells in Susac syndrome. One entry per CDR3 protein, called by TCRdb with MiXCR from the immunoSEQ multiplex PCR reads. Here the sample spans roughly 190,000 distinct CDR3 sequences, around 93% being singletons. The sequencing sample was made of CD8+ T cells from PBMCs. The source of these receptors is a human donor with Susac syndrome. CDR3s include the opening cysteine and the closing phenylalanine or tryptophan. Each record gives: D gene, J gene, clone size, V gene, CDR3 DNA, CDR3 protein. A D gene is named only where the DNA matches it firmly. Expanded clones are given a class, and other clones once, few, many or no size at all.

D: NA
J: TRBJ2-3
size: NA
V: TRBV6-6
DNA: TGTGCCAGCAGCTGGGTTATAAAGGGGCTAGATACGCAGTATTTT
CDR3: CASSWVIKGLDTQYF

D: NA
J: TRBJ2-7
size: NA
V: TRBV9
DNA: TGTGCCAGCAGCGTAGGAGGGGACAATTACGAGCAGTACTTC
CDR3: CASSVGGDNYEQYF

D: NA
J: TRBJ1-2
size: NA
V: TRBV7-9
DNA: TGTGCCAGCAGCTTAGTACAGGCAACGAGATATGGCTACACCTTC
CDR3: CASSLVQATRYGYTF

D: TRBD1
J: TRBJ2-5
size: NA
V: TRBV12-3/TRBV12-4
DNA: TGTGCCAGCAGTTTAGGGGACAGGCTTCAAGAGACCCAGTACTTC
CDR3: CASSLGDRLQETQYF

D: TRBD1
J: TRBJ1-1
size: NA
V: TRBV7-9
DNA: TGTGCCAGCAGCCAACCGGGACAGGGAAGAAGTTTAGATGAAGCTTTCTTT
CDR3: CASSQPGQGRSLDEAFF

D: NA
J: TRBJ2-1
size: NA
V: TRBV9
DNA: TGTGCCAGCAGCCTGGGCGCGGGACACTACAATGAGCAGTTCTTC
CDR3: CASSLGAGHYNEQFF

D: NA
J: TRBJ1-1
size: NA
V: TRBV27
DNA: TGTGCCAGCAGACCCCTTTTGATAGGTTCTGAAGCTTTCTTT
CDR3: CASRPLLIGSEAFF

D: NA
J: TRBJ2-5
size: NA
V: TRBV5-1
DNA: TGCGCCAGCAGCCCAACATCCAGGCACCAAGAGACCCAGTACTTC
CDR3: CASSPTSRHQETQYF

D: NA
J: TRBJ2-1
size: NA
V: TRBV12-3/TRBV12-4
DNA: TGTGCCAGCAGTTGGTTGAAAGATGAGCAGTTCTTC
CDR3: CASSWLKDEQFF

D: TRBD1
J: TRBJ2-7
size: NA
V: TRBV25-1
DNA: TGTGCCAGCAGTGAATGGGACAGTTACGAGCAGTACTTC
CDR3: CASSEWDSYEQYF

D: TRBD1
J: TRBJ2-7
size: NA
V: TRBV5-1
DNA: TGCGCCAGCAGCGTGGGAGCAGGGGGCGTCGACGAGCAGTACTTC
CDR3: CASSVGAGGVDEQYF

D: NA
J: TRBJ1-4
size: NA
V: TRBV4-1
DNA: TGCGCCAGCAGCCCAATGGGGCATGAAAAACTGTTTTTT
CDR3: CASSPMGHEKLFF

D: TRBD1
J: TRBJ1-2
size: NA
V: TRBV12-3/TRBV12-4
DNA: TGTGCCACCGAGGCTGGACAGGGTACAGGCTACACCTTC
CDR3: CATEAGQGTGYTF

D: TRBD1
J: TRBJ1-3
size: NA
V: TRBV9
DNA: TGTGCCAGCAGCGCCTCTGGGACAGGGGCTGGAAACACCATATATTTT
CDR3: CASSASGTGAGNTIYF

D: TRBD1
J: TRBJ2-1
size: NA
V: TRBV12-3/TRBV12-4
DNA: TGTGCCAGCAGTTTCTCCAGGGGGCCTTACAATGAGCAGTTCTTC
CDR3: CASSFSRGPYNEQFF

D: TRBD1
J: TRBJ2-1
size: once
V: TRBV7-2
DNA: TGTGCCAGCAGCCTAACAAGGGACAGCTACAATGAGCAGTTCTTC
CDR3: CASSLTRDSYNEQFF

D: NA
J: TRBJ2-6
size: NA
V: TRBV6-5
DNA: TGTGCCAGCAGTTTTTGGCAGGGCGGAGCTGGGGCCAACGTCCTGACTTTC
CDR3: CASSFWQGGAGANVLTF

D: NA
J: TRBJ1-2
size: NA
V: TRBV21-1
DNA: TGTGCCAGCAGCAAGCCTAACTATGGCTACACCTTC
CDR3: CASSKPNYGYTF

D: NA
J: TRBJ2-5
size: NA
V: TRBV15
DNA: TGTGCCACCAGTCCCCGAGGACAAGAGACCCAGTACTTC
CDR3: CATSPRGQETQYF

D: NA
J: TRBJ2-7
size: NA
V: TRBV11-1
DNA: TGTGCCAGCAGCTTGAACGGGGGATACAGGGACTACGAGCAGTACTTC
CDR3: CASSLNGGYRDYEQYF

D: TRBD2
J: TRBJ2-5
size: NA
V: TRBV30
DNA: TGTGCCTGGATCATTAGCGGGGGCCGACAAGAGACCCAGTACTTC
CDR3: CAWIISGGRQETQYF

D: NA
J: TRBJ2-5
size: once
V: TRBV4-1
DNA: TGCGCCAGCAGCCAAGATAGAGCTCTTTACTTC
CDR3: CASSQDRALYF

D: NA
J: TRBJ1-6
size: NA
V: TRBV6-5
DNA: TGTGCCAGCACCCAAGGACGTCCTAATTCACCCCTCCACTTT
CDR3: CASTQGRPNSPLHF

D: TRBD2
J: TRBJ2-3
size: NA
V: TRBV4-1
DNA: TGCGCCAGCAGGCCTAGCGGGGGGGCAGATACGCAGTATTTT
CDR3: CASRPSGGADTQYF

D: TRBD2
J: TRBJ2-7
size: once
V: TRBV27
DNA: TGTGCCAGCAGTTCTAGCGGGAGGGCCGGCGAGCAGTACTTC
CDR3: CASSSSGRAGEQYF

D: NA
J: TRBJ2-7
size: NA
V: TRBV14
DNA: TGTGCCAGCAGCCAAGCGAGGGGCCGAGAGCAGTACTTC
CDR3: CASSQARGREQYF

D: TRBD2
J: TRBJ2-5
size: NA
V: TRBV27
DNA: TGTGCCAGCAAATTAGCGGGAACGAGTGAGACCCAGTACTTC
CDR3: CASKLAGTSETQYF

D: NA
J: TRBJ2-7
size: NA
V: TRBV5-1
DNA: TGCGCCAGCAGCTTGCGTTCTTCTAGCCGCGAGCAGTACTTC
CDR3: CASSLRSSSREQYF

D: NA
J: TRBJ2-3
size: NA
V: TRBV6-5
DNA: TGTGCCCGCAGGGAAAGGACAGATACGCAGTATTTT
CDR3: CARRERTDTQYF

D: NA
J: TRBJ2-1
size: NA
V: TRBV27
DNA: TGTGCCAGCAGTTCCGTAAAACAGATCGCCCATGAGCAGTTCTTC
CDR3: CASSSVKQIAHEQFF

D: TRBD2
J: TRBJ2-5
size: once
V: TRBV7-8
DNA: TGTGCCAGCAGCGAGCCCCTAATTGGCGGGAGGGCCCGACAAGAGACCCAGTACTTC
CDR3: CASSEPLIGGRARQETQYF

D: NA
J: TRBJ1-6
size: NA
V: TRBV13
DNA: TGTGCCAGCAGCTTAGGAACGAGACTAAATTCACCCCTCCACTTT
CDR3: CASSLGTRLNSPLHF

D: NA
J: TRBJ2-5
size: NA
V: TRBV15
DNA: TGTGCCACCAGCAGAGACCTAATGGGGGGGACCCAGTACTTC
CDR3: CATSRDLMGGTQYF

D: NA
J: TRBJ2-7
size: NA
V: TRBV2
DNA: TGTGCCAGCAGTGAATGGGCCCTCGAGCAGTACTTC
CDR3: CASSEWALEQYF

D: NA
J: TRBJ1-5
size: NA
V: TRBV28
DNA: TGTGCCAGCAGTTTAAGGACAGTTCAGCCCCAGCATTTT
CDR3: CASSLRTVQPQHF

D: TRBD1
J: TRBJ1-4
size: NA
V: TRBV4-2
DNA: TGTGCCAGCAGCTCCCCGGGACAGGGGACAACTAATGAAAAACTGTTTTTT
CDR3: CASSSPGQGTTNEKLFF

D: TRBD2
J: TRBJ2-5
size: once
V: TRBV6-5
DNA: TGTGCCAGCAGTCCTCCCGCGGGGGGGCCGGAGACCCAGTACTTC
CDR3: CASSPPAGGPETQYF

D: NA
J: TRBJ2-7
size: NA
V: TRBV6-2/TRBV6-3
DNA: TGTGCCAGCAACGGACATTCAACTGGTTACGAGCAGTACTTC
CDR3: CASNGHSTGYEQYF

D: NA
J: TRBJ1-6
size: NA
V: TRBV20-1
DNA: TGCAGTGCTAGAGTTCAGGAGGATTCACCCCTCCACTTT
CDR3: CSARVQEDSPLHF

D: NA
J: TRBJ2-2
size: NA
V: TRBV20-1
DNA: TGCAGTGCCAACGAGCGGAGTCAAAACACCGGGGAGCTGTTTTTT
CDR3: CSANERSQNTGELFF

D: NA
J: TRBJ2-7
size: few
V: TRBV29-1
DNA: TGCAGCGTTGGGGGCGAGGTCTCCTACGAGCAGTACTTC
CDR3: CSVGGEVSYEQYF

D: NA
J: TRBJ2-7
size: NA
V: TRBV28
DNA: TGTGCCAGCAGTCCCGTGGCGGGGCCCACCTACGAGCAGTACTTC
CDR3: CASSPVAGPTYEQYF

D: NA
J: TRBJ2-2
size: NA
V: TRBV6-5
DNA: TGTGCCAGCAACCAGAGGGGCACCGGGGAGCTGTTTTTT
CDR3: CASNQRGTGELFF

D: NA
J: TRBJ2-5
size: NA
V: TRBV27
DNA: TGTGCCAGCAGTTTTAGCCTCCAAGAGACCCAGTACTTC
CDR3: CASSFSLQETQYF

D: TRBD2
J: TRBJ2-3
size: NA
V: TRBV5-6
DNA: TGTGCCAGCACGAGCGGGGGACGGCGGGCAGATACGCAGTATTTT
CDR3: CASTSGGRRADTQYF

D: TRBD2
J: TRBJ2-5
size: NA
V: TRBV6-6
DNA: TGTGCCAGCAGGAGAGGACTAGCGTTAGAGACCCAGTACTTC
CDR3: CASRRGLALETQYF

D: NA
J: TRBJ1-1
size: once
V: TRBV30
DNA: TGTGCCTGGAGTGATCCCCCACAGAATGAAGCTTTCTTT
CDR3: CAWSDPPQNEAFF

D: NA
J: TRBJ2-6
size: few
V: TRBV20-1
DNA: TGCAGTGCTGTAGACTCTGGGGCCAACGTCCTGACTTTC
CDR3: CSAVDSGANVLTF

D: NA
J: TRBJ2-3
size: NA
V: TRBV12-3/TRBV12-4
DNA: TGTGCCAGCAGTTTAGCGCAGGGCGGCACAGATACGCAGTATTTT
CDR3: CASSLAQGGTDTQYF

D: NA
J: TRBJ2-7
size: NA
V: TRBV4-1
DNA: TGCGCCAGCAGCCACCTAGGATATGGTGACTACGAGCAGTACTTC
CDR3: CASSHLGYGDYEQYF

D: NA
J: TRBJ2-3
size: NA
V: TRBV9
DNA: TGTGCCAGCAGCGTAGAGGGTCGGAGGGAAGGGACGCAGTATTTT
CDR3: CASSVEGRREGTQYF

D: NA
J: TRBJ2-7
size: NA
V: TRBV7-8
DNA: TGTGCCAGCAGCTTAACCCCAGGCTCCTACGAGCAGTACTTC
CDR3: CASSLTPGSYEQYF

D: NA
J: TRBJ1-1
size: NA
V: TRBV6-6
DNA: TGTGCCAGCAGTTACTCTGGGACGAACACTGAAGCTTTCTTT
CDR3: CASSYSGTNTEAFF

D: NA
J: TRBJ2-7
size: NA
V: TRBV2
DNA: TGTGCCAGCAGTCGGACAGAGAGCTCCTACGAGCAGTACTTC
CDR3: CASSRTESSYEQYF

D: TRBD2
J: TRBJ2-7
size: NA
V: TRBV20-1
DNA: TGCAGTGCAACCCCGGGACTAGCGGACTACGAGCAGTACTTC
CDR3: CSATPGLADYEQYF

D: NA
J: TRBJ2-5
size: once
V: TRBV4-1
DNA: TGCGCCAGCAGCCAAGGACGTAGTCAGCAAGAGACCCAGTACTTC
CDR3: CASSQGRSQQETQYF

D: NA
J: TRBJ1-1
size: NA
V: TRBV9
DNA: TGTGCCAGCAGCTCACATGAAGGGGTCCCCAGGAGGAATGAAGCTTTCTTT
CDR3: CASSSHEGVPRRNEAFF

D: NA
J: TRBJ2-7
size: NA
V: TRBV29-1
DNA: TGCAGCGTTGAAGGCAGGGCCTACGAGCAGTACTTC
CDR3: CSVEGRAYEQYF

D: NA
J: TRBJ2-7
size: NA
V: TRBV9
DNA: TGTGCCAGTATCGAACGTAGTCTCTCCTACGAGCAGTACTTC
CDR3: CASIERSLSYEQYF